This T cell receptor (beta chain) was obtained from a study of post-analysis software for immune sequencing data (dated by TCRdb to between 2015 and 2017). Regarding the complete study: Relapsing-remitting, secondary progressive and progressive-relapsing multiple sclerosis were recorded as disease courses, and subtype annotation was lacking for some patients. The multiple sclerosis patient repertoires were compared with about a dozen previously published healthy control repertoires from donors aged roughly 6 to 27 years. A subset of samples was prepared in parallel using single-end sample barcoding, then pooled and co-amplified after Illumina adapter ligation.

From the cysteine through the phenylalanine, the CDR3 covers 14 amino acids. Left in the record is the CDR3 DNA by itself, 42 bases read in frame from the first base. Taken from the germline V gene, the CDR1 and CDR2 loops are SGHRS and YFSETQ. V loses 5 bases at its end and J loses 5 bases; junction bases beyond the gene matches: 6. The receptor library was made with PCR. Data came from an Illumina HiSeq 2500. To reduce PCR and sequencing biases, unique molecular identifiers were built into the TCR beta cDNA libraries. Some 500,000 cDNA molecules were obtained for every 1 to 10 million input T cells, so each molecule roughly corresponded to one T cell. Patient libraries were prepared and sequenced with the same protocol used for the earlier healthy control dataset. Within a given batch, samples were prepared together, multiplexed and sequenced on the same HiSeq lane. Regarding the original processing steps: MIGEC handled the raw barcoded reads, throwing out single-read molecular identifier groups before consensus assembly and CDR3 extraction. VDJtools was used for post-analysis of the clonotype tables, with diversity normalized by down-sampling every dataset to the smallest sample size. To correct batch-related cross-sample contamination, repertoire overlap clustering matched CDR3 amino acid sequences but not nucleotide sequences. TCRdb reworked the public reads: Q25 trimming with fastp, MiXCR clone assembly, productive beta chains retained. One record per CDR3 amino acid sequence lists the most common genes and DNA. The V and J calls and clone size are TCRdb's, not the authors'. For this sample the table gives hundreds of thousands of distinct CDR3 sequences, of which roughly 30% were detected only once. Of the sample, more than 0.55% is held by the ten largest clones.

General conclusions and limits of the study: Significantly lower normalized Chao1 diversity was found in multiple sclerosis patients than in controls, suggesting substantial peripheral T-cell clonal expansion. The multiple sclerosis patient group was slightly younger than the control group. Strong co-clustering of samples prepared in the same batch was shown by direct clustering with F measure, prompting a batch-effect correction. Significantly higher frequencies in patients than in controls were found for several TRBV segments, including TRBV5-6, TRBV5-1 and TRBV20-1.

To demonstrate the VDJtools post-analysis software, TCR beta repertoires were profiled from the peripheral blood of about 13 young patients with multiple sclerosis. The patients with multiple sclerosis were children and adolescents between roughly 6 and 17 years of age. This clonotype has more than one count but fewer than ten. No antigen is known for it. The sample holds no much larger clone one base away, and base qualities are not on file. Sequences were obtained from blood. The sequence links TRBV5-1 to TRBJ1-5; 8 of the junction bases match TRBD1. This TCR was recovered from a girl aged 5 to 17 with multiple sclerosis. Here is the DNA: TGCGCCAGCAGTCTGACAGGGGTTGATCAGCCCCAGCATTTT. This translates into CASSLTGVDQPQHF.